The next 2 T cell receptor beta chains were all read from a single sample in a study of cytomegalovirus exposure and HLA in healthy donors (dated by TCRdb to 2016 to 2017). Library generation was performed with the immunoSEQ multiplex PCR assay. A mixture of 60 forward primers for TCR Vbeta segments and 13 reverse primers for TCR Jbeta segments was used in the multiplex PCR. TCRdb holds this immuneACCESS table with in-frame rearrangements only. Some clones are missing; in checked studies, unresolved V genes explain under half, and the rest has no known cause. The sample yields some 180,000 clones; roughly four fifths were counted once. More than 3% of the sample is in the top ten clones. Sequencing was performed on PBMCs. The source is a man in his forties in good health and CMV-seropositive.

The chain is built from TRBV10-3 and TRBJ2-5; 8 nucleotides line up with TRBD2. J was trimmed by 1 base and V by 3 bases; bases with no gene match: 4. This CDR3 comprises 15 residues. Germline lookup yields CDR1 ENHRY and CDR2 SYGVKD. The CDR3 spells CAISEVGGAQETQYF. CDR3 DNA sequence: TGTGCCATCAGTGAAGTCGGGGGGGCCCAAGAGACCCAGTACTTC.

The chain has TRBV6-6 and TRBJ2-2, with TRBD2 matching 10 bases. This CDR3 region has 15 residues. Germline values: CDR1 MNHNY, CDR2 SVGAGI (reference sequence). The junction had 2 bases not matched to a gene; V was cut back by 6 bases and J by 1 base. The CDR3 is CASSPSGRNTGELFF. Written as DNA, the CDR3 is TGTGCCAGCAGCCCTAGCGGGAGGAACACCGGGGAGCTGTTTTTT.